The T cell receptor beta chain described here comes from a study of glioma-infiltrating T cells after dendritic cell vaccination. Looking at the study overall: Samples are from glioblastoma patients in Phase I and II dendritic cell vaccine trials. Dendritic cell vaccine was injected intradermally three times, biweekly.

CDR3 size: 15 residues. V gave up 5 bases and J gave up 0 bases, with 14 bases separating them. Germline CDR1 is MNHNY and CDR2 is SVGAGI (reference sequence). Sequencing used immunoSEQ multiplex PCR; TCRdb keeps in-frame clones, though not all of them. Of tens of thousands of clones detected, 85% appear once; the ten largest clones hold around 3%. The receptor was isolated from a human donor with glioblastoma. This sequence joins TRBV6-6 and TRBJ2-7, with a weak D call TRBD2 (6 bases). The input for sequencing was blood, taken before dendritic cell vaccination. The CDR3 loop is CASSVGTLGSYEQYF. Written as DNA, the CDR3 is TGTGCCAGCAGTGTAGGGACTTTGGGCTCCTACGAGCAGTACTTC.